What follows is one T cell receptor (beta chain) and its context. These data come from a study of blood T cell repertoires in COVID-19. Background on the study: The cDNA or gDNA used as material had been derived from T cells, B-cell-depleted T cells, or PBMCs.

Assay: immunoSEQ multiplex PCR; the TCRdb copy retains only in-frame clones and omits some. Altogether about 160,000 clones are present, more than 85% being singletons, with the ten largest covering under 0.65%. Germline loops: CDR1 LGHNA, CDR2 YSLEER. The CDR3 is 16 amino acids. The V and J ends lost 0 bases and 4 bases respectively, with 14 bases between them. V and J are TRBV4-3 and TRBJ2-3; tentatively, D is TRBD1 (5 bases). The sample was peripheral blood. This receptor was taken from a man in his fifties or sixties with COVID-19, enrolled during active disease. CDR3: CASSQDWAGMADTQYF. The CDR3 region has the DNA TGCGCCAGCAGCCAAGATTGGGCAGGGATGGCAGATACGCAGTATTTT.